This T cell receptor (beta chain) was identified during a study of beta chain features in type 1 diabetes. Sorting of CD4+ naive, central memory, regulatory and stem cell-like memory cells was performed via CD45RO/CCR7/CD25/CD127/CD95/CD27. Whole-study findings and limits: TCRB CDR3 length was moderately but significantly reduced in all four CD4+ subsets of Type 1 diabetes patients. The question of HLA type influencing TCRB rearrangement was one that remained unresolved here. A greater similarity of naive, central memory and Treg TCRB repertoires was seen among patients than among healthy donors.

This CDR3 spans 14 amino acids. V was pared by 0 bases and J by 2 bases, with 9 bases between. Germline V CDR1 and CDR2: SGDLS, YYNGEE. Comment on this clone: The antigen is undetermined.

Of the isolated RNA, all was reverse transcribed, and so the sequenced material was expressed TCRB transcripts. Method: immunoSEQ multiplex PCR; TCRdb's copy keeps in-frame clones and lacks some. This table has 350,000 or so clones, 15% to 20% appearing once. The TCR originated in a young woman in good health. The chain combines TRBV9 with TRBJ2-7; tentative D call: TRBD1 (5 bases). Sequencing used naive CD4+ T cells from blood. The CDR3 is CASSVVHRPYEQYF. The CDR3 nucleotides read TGTGCCAGCAGCGTAGTGCACAGGCCCTACGAGCAGTACTTC.